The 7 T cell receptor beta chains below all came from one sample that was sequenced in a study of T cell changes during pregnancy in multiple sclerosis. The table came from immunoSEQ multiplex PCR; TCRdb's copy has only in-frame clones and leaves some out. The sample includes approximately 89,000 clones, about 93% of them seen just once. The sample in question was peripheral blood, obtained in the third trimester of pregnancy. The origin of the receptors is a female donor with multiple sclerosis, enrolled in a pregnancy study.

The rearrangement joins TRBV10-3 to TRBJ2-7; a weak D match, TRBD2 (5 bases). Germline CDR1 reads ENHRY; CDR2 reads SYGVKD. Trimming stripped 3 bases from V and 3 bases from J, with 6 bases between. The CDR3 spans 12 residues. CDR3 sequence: CAISDGVYEQYF. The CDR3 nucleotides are TGTGCCATCAGTGACGGGGTCTACGAGCAGTACTTC.

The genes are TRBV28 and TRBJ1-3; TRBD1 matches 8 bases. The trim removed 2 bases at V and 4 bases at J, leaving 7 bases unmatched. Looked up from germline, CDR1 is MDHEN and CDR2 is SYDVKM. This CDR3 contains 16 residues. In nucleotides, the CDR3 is TGTGCCAGCAGTTTACTCAGGGGGCTAGCGGGAAACACCATATATTTT. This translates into CASSLLRGLAGNTIYF.

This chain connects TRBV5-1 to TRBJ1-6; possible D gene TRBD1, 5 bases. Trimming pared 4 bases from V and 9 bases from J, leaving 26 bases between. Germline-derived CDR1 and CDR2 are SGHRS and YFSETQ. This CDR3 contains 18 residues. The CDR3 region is CASSHRGDGSFPPSPLHF. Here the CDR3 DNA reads TGCGCCAGCAGCCACCGGGGGGACGGATCCTTTCCCCCTTCACCCCTCCACTTT.

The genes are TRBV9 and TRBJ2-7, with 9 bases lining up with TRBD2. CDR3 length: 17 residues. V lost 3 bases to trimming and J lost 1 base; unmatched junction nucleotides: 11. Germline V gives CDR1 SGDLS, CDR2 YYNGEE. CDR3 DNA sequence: TGTGCCAGCAGCGCGGGACTAGCCGGAGATCAGTCCTACGAGCAGTACTTC. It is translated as CASSAGLAGDQSYEQYF.

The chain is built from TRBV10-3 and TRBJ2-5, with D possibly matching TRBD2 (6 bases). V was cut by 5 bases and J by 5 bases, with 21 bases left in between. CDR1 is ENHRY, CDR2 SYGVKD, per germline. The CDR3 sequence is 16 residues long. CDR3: CAISPRGVALGETQYF. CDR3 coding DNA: TGTGCCATCAGTCCCCGCGGGGTAGCCCTAGGGGAGACCCAGTACTTC.

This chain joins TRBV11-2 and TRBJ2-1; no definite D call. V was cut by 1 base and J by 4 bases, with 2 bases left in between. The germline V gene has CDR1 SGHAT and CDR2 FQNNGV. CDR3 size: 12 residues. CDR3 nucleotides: TGTGCCAGCAGCTTAGCATACAATGAGCAGTTCTTC. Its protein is CASSLAYNEQFF.

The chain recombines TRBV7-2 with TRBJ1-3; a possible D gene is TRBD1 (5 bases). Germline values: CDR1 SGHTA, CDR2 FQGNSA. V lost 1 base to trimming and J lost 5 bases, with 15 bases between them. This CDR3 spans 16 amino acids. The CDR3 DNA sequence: TGTGCCAGCAGCTTAGTTGGGGGGGAAGGGAGAAACACCATATATTTT. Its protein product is CASSLVGGEGRNTIYF.